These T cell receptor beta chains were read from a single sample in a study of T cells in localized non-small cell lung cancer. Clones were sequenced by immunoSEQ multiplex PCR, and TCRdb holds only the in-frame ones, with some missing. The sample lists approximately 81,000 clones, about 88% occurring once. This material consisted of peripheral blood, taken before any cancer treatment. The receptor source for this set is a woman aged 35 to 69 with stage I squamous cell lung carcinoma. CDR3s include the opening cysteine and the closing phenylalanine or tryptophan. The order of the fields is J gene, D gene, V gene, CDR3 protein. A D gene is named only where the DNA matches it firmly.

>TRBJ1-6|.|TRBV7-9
CAGSTGPAGGSPLHF
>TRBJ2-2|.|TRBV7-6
CASSFSNGGRPGELFF
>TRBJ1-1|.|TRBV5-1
CASSLELESEAFF
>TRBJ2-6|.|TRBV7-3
CASSLSGSGANVLTF
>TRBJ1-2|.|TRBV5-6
CASSLGSYRAYGYTF
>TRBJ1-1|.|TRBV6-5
CASSPRRGRTEAFF
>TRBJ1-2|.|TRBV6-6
CASSYSTQENGYTF
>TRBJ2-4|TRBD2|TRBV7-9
CASSLFAGGPSDKNIQYF
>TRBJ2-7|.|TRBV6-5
CASSWGVSYEQYF
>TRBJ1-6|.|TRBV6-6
CASSLQDSPLHF
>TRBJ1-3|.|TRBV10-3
CAISESYSSNSGNTIYF
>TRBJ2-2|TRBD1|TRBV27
CASSWDRKTGELFF
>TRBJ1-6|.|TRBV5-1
CASSLTGDSHNSPLHF
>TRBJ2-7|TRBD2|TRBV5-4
CASSKRGPSLSEQYF
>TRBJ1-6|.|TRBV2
CASSEEFASYSPLHF
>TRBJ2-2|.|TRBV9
CASTNRGGTGELFF
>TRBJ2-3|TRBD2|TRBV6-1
CASSEFRAGLMYF
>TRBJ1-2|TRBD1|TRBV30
CAWSARRQGSYYGYTF
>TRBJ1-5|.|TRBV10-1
CASSEDGHQPQHF
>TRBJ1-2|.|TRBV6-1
CASSDGQGSYGYTF